This T cell receptor (beta chain) was captured in a study of breast tumors, draining lymph nodes, adjacent tissues (dated by TCRdb to the mid-2010s). About the full investigation: In breast cancer patients, the study compared the TCR beta repertoires of tumor, adjacent nontumor tissue and axillary lymph nodes. The study aimed to assess the relationships and possible T-cell exchange between tumor, surrounding tissue and draining lymph node repertoires in human breast cancer. Study-wide conclusions, independent of this receptor: Tumor T-cell repertoires showed less diversity than lymph node repertoires and more diversity than nontumor tissue repertoires, and tumor T-cell repertoires showed preferential V and J gene usage. The similarity between tumor and nontumor tissue repertoires was significantly greater in luminal-like breast cancer than in basal-like breast cancer. The data were considered consistent with the idea that most tumor T cells come from the lymph node and then expand in tumor tissue. The study presented the conclusion that tumor T cells originate in lymph nodes as consistent with a hypothesis, not as something directly demonstrated.

The axillary draining lymph nodes of breast cancer patients were the source of the lymph node samples. This clonotype showed up many times. Its antigen remains undetermined. Base qualities were left out, and no much larger clone turns up one base away. Sequencer: Illumina HiSeq 2000. Multiplex PCR amplification was used to build the TCR beta chain libraries. The amplified TCR beta chain products were analyzed by high-throughput sequencing. TCRdb trimmed the raw reads at Q25, called clones with MiXCR and kept productive beta chains. Every distinct CDR3 protein forms one entry, paired with its most common genes and DNA. The sample table shows around 100,000 distinct CDR3 sequences, and over 20% are seen once. Roughly 1.2% of the sample is held by the ten biggest clonotypes. The junction shows trimming of 6 bases on V and 5 bases on J, plus 22 bases between the germline ends. The CDR3 runs 16 residues from the cysteine to the phenylalanine. Only CDR3 DNA remains: 48 bases, in frame from the first base. For CDR1 and CDR2, the germline V gene lists SGHAT and FQNNGV.

Sequencing was done on a sample of axillary lymph node tissue. The clonotype was recovered from a female donor with breast cancer. Some clones in this sample may be carry-over from other donors' samples. The rearrangement combines TRBV11-2 with TRBJ2-5; the D gene is possibly TRBD2, with 5 bases matching. The CDR3 sequence is CASRSLRGPPGETQYF. The DNA sequence is given as TGTGCCAGCAGATCTTTACGGGGTCCTCCTGGGGAGACCCAGTACTTC.